The rows below give T cell receptor beta chains drawn from one sample of a study of control samples from healthy donors and cancer patients. Method: immunoSEQ multiplex PCR; TCRdb's copy keeps in-frame clones and lacks some. The sample lists some 41,000 clones; approximately 87% were seen once. Sequencing was done on a sample of PBMCs. The receptors stem from a woman in her fifties or sixties with lung cancer. Each CDR3 is given with its conserved first and last residue. The D gene is left open where the match is weak. Size is stated for part of the rows, as once, few or many counts, or as a class when the clone is expanded.

clone size: -
V gene: TRBV3-1/TRBV3-2
J gene: TRBJ2-1
D gene: TRBD2
CDR3 DNA: TGTGCCAGCAGCCAAGTTTGGTTAGCGGGAGGGCGGTTCAATGAGCAGTTCTTC
CDR3 protein: CASSQVWLAGGRFNEQFF

clone size: -
V gene: TRBV7-2
J gene: TRBJ1-4
D gene: -
CDR3 DNA: TGTGCCAGCAGCTCGACAGCGAACAATGAAAAACTGTTTTTT
CDR3 protein: CASSSTANNEKLFF

clone size: few
V gene: TRBV2
J gene: TRBJ2-1
D gene: TRBD2
CDR3 DNA: TGTGCCAGCAGTGAAGATCTAGCGGGATTTGGCGATGAGCAGTTCTTC
CDR3 protein: CASSEDLAGFGDEQFF

clone size: -
V gene: TRBV12-5
J gene: TRBJ2-6
D gene: TRBD1
CDR3 DNA: TGTGCTAGTGGTTCCACAGGGGCTGGGGCCAACGTCCTGACTTTC
CDR3 protein: CASGSTGAGANVLTF

clone size: -
V gene: TRBV21-1
J gene: TRBJ1-1
D gene: -
CDR3 DNA: TGTGCCAGCAGCAAAGTTGGCAGAAAGAATGAAGCTTTCTTT
CDR3 protein: CASSKVGRKNEAFF

clone size: -
V gene: TRBV7-9
J gene: TRBJ2-7
D gene: -
CDR3 DNA: TGTGCCAGCAGCTCAACCAGGTCCTCCTACGAGCAGTACTTC
CDR3 protein: CASSSTRSSYEQYF

clone size: -
V gene: TRBV5-5
J gene: TRBJ1-6
D gene: -
CDR3 DNA: TGTGCCAGCAGCTCATCCGGGACACCGAGAACAATTTCACCCCTCCACTTT
CDR3 protein: CASSSSGTPRTISPLHF

clone size: -
V gene: TRBV2
J gene: TRBJ2-1
D gene: TRBD2
CDR3 DNA: TGTGCCAGTTCCCGGGACAGGAATAGCGGGAGGGCCGGTATTGAGCAGTTCTTC
CDR3 protein: CASSRDRNSGRAGIEQFF

clone size: -
V gene: TRBV9
J gene: TRBJ2-5
D gene: TRBD1
CDR3 DNA: TGTGCCAGCAGCGCCGGACAGGGGAAGGAGACCCAGTACTTC
CDR3 protein: CASSAGQGKETQYF

clone size: once
V gene: TRBV30
J gene: TRBJ2-2
D gene: TRBD2
CDR3 DNA: TGTGCCTGGACTAAGCGGGAGGCCACCGGGGAGCTGTTTTTT
CDR3 protein: CAWTKREATGELFF

clone size: -
V gene: TRBV4-1
J gene: TRBJ2-1
D gene: -
CDR3 DNA: TGCGCCAGCAGCCAAGTGGGGGACTACAATGAGCAGTTCTTC
CDR3 protein: CASSQVGDYNEQFF

clone size: -
V gene: TRBV27
J gene: TRBJ2-3
D gene: TRBD1
CDR3 DNA: TGTGCCAGCAGTTTCTATGACAGGGACGGCACAGATACGCAGTATTTT
CDR3 protein: CASSFYDRDGTDTQYF

clone size: -
V gene: TRBV28
J gene: TRBJ1-6
D gene: -
CDR3 DNA: TGTGCCAGCAGTTTACGCGGGGGAGGGGTATTTGTCTCACCCCTCCACTTT
CDR3 protein: CASSLRGGGVFVSPLHF

clone size: -
V gene: TRBV6-5
J gene: TRBJ1-2
D gene: -
CDR3 DNA: TGTGCCAGCAGTTACGCCGAGCTAAGATATGGCTACACCTTC
CDR3 protein: CASSYAELRYGYTF

clone size: -
V gene: TRBV24-1
J gene: TRBJ1-2
D gene: TRBD1
CDR3 DNA: TGTGCCACCAGTGCCTTAGGGACAGCCTCTGGCTACACCTTC
CDR3 protein: CATSALGTASGYTF

clone size: -
V gene: TRBV24-1
J gene: TRBJ1-5
D gene: -
CDR3 DNA: TGTGCCACCAGTGAGGGAGGGGGGGGCCAGCCCCAGCATTTT
CDR3 protein: CATSEGGGGQPQHF

clone size: -
V gene: TRBV7-2
J gene: TRBJ1-3
D gene: -
CDR3 DNA: TGTGCCAGCACCCCATATAGGGACTTCTCTGGAAACACCATATATTTT
CDR3 protein: CASTPYRDFSGNTIYF

clone size: once
V gene: TRBV9
J gene: TRBJ2-7
D gene: -
CDR3 DNA: TGTGCCAGCAGCCCTCAGGGAGCGGTGAGCTCCTACGAGCAGTACTTC
CDR3 protein: CASSPQGAVSSYEQYF

clone size: -
V gene: TRBV5-1
J gene: TRBJ1-1
D gene: TRBD1
CDR3 DNA: TGCGCCAGCAGCGGAGGGGGGCAGGGGGGCACTGAAGCTTTCTTT
CDR3 protein: CASSGGGQGGTEAFF

clone size: once
V gene: TRBV19
J gene: TRBJ1-1
D gene: -
CDR3 DNA: TGTGCCAGTAGTCTTAAAGGGGCGAGCACTGAAGCTTTCTTT
CDR3 protein: CASSLKGASTEAFF

clone size: -
V gene: TRBV5-4
J gene: TRBJ2-3
D gene: -
CDR3 DNA: TGTGCCAGCAGCATGACGGACGATACGCAGTATTTT
CDR3 protein: CASSMTDDTQYF

clone size: -
V gene: TRBV7-3
J gene: TRBJ2-5
D gene: -
CDR3 DNA: TGTGCCAGCAGCCTAGGGAACCAAGAGACCCAGTACTTC
CDR3 protein: CASSLGNQETQYF

clone size: -
V gene: TRBV5-1
J gene: TRBJ2-2
D gene: -
CDR3 DNA: TGCGCCAGCAGCTTGGCCAGGAAGGACACCGGGGAGCTGTTTTTT
CDR3 protein: CASSLARKDTGELFF

clone size: -
V gene: TRBV11-1
J gene: TRBJ2-5
D gene: TRBD1
CDR3 DNA: TGTGCCAGCAGCGCCGGACAGGAGGAGACCCAGTACTTC
CDR3 protein: CASSAGQEETQYF

clone size: -
V gene: TRBV16
J gene: TRBJ1-4
D gene: -
CDR3 DNA: TGTGCCAGCAGCGAAAGGTGGCAGAACGACGAAAAACTGTTTTTT
CDR3 protein: CASSERWQNDEKLFF

clone size: -
V gene: TRBV5-4
J gene: TRBJ2-5
D gene: TRBD1
CDR3 DNA: TGTGCCAGCAGCCCAGGGACAGGGGGTAGAGAGACCCAGTACTTC
CDR3 protein: CASSPGTGGRETQYF

clone size: -
V gene: TRBV18
J gene: TRBJ2-1
D gene: -
CDR3 DNA: TGTGCCAGCTCACTGGGGAACGAGCAGTTCTTC
CDR3 protein: CASSLGNEQFF

clone size: few
V gene: TRBV5-6
J gene: TRBJ1-1
D gene: TRBD1
CDR3 DNA: TGTGCCAGCAGCTTGTCCCACGATTGGACAGGGAGCCCTGAAGCTTTCTTT
CDR3 protein: CASSLSHDWTGSPEAFF

clone size: -
V gene: TRBV24-1
J gene: TRBJ2-3
D gene: -
CDR3 DNA: TGTGCCACCAGGGAAACGGGGGCCCGCACAGATACGCAGTATTTT
CDR3 protein: CATRETGARTDTQYF

clone size: -
V gene: TRBV6-5
J gene: TRBJ2-7
D gene: -
CDR3 DNA: TGTGCCAGCAGTTACTCGGTCGAGGCGATATACGAGCAGTACTTC
CDR3 protein: CASSYSVEAIYEQYF

clone size: -
V gene: TRBV24-1
J gene: TRBJ2-1
D gene: TRBD1
CDR3 DNA: TGTGCCACCAGTGATTTTACGGCAGGGGGTAGGGATGAGCAGTTCTTC
CDR3 protein: CATSDFTAGGRDEQFF

clone size: -
V gene: TRBV29-1
J gene: TRBJ2-7
D gene: -
CDR3 DNA: TGCAGCGCCTCCCAAAGCAACTACGAGCAGTACTTC
CDR3 protein: CSASQSNYEQYF

clone size: -
V gene: TRBV7-2
J gene: TRBJ1-4
D gene: -
CDR3 DNA: TGTGCCAGCAGGAGGGGGGGCAATGAAAAACTGTTTTTT
CDR3 protein: CASRRGGNEKLFF

clone size: -
V gene: TRBV7-6
J gene: TRBJ2-3
D gene: TRBD2
CDR3 DNA: TGTGCCAGCAGCTTAGGGACTAGCGGCACAGATACGCAGTATTTT
CDR3 protein: CASSLGTSGTDTQYF

clone size: few
V gene: TRBV29-1
J gene: TRBJ2-7
D gene: -
CDR3 DNA: TGCAGCGTTCAATTGAGGGCAGGGCAATCCTACGAGCAGTACTTC
CDR3 protein: CSVQLRAGQSYEQYF

clone size: once
V gene: TRBV7-2
J gene: TRBJ2-1
D gene: -
CDR3 DNA: TGTGCCAGCAGCTTAGTACGCCTGCTAAATGAGCAGTTCTTC
CDR3 protein: CASSLVRLLNEQFF

clone size: -
V gene: TRBV20-1
J gene: TRBJ2-3
D gene: TRBD2
CDR3 DNA: TGCAGTGCTAGTTTGCGGGAGCAGGGAGATACGCAGTATTTT
CDR3 protein: CSASLREQGDTQYF

clone size: -
V gene: TRBV24-1
J gene: TRBJ2-3
D gene: -
CDR3 DNA: TGTGCCACCAGTGATACGGCCGACACAGATACGCAGTATTTT
CDR3 protein: CATSDTADTDTQYF

clone size: -
V gene: TRBV6-6
J gene: TRBJ2-1
D gene: TRBD1
CDR3 DNA: TGTGCCAGCCGGGACAGGGTTTATGAGCAGTTCTTC
CDR3 protein: CASRDRVYEQFF

clone size: -
V gene: TRBV24-1
J gene: TRBJ2-7
D gene: -
CDR3 DNA: TGTGCCACCAGTAGTTCAGCATCCTACGAGCAGTACTTC
CDR3 protein: CATSSSASYEQYF

clone size: -
V gene: TRBV5-1
J gene: TRBJ2-1
D gene: TRBD1
CDR3 DNA: TGCGCCAGCAGCTCGGACAGGAATTACAATGAGCAGTTCTTC
CDR3 protein: CASSSDRNYNEQFF

clone size: -
V gene: TRBV4-1
J gene: TRBJ1-6
D gene: -
CDR3 DNA: TGCGCCAGCAGCCAAGATGAAAGAGTCTATAATTCACCCCTCCACTTT
CDR3 protein: CASSQDERVYNSPLHF

clone size: -
V gene: TRBV7-2
J gene: TRBJ2-2
D gene: -
CDR3 DNA: TGTGCCAGCGCCCCACAAGCATTAGCGGCCACGACCGGGGAGCTGTTTTTT
CDR3 protein: CASAPQALAATTGELFF

clone size: -
V gene: TRBV5-6
J gene: TRBJ2-2
D gene: -
CDR3 DNA: TGTGCCAGCAGCTCCCTTGGGCGGGACATTAACACCGGGGAGCTGTTTTTT
CDR3 protein: CASSSLGRDINTGELFF

clone size: -
V gene: TRBV5-4
J gene: TRBJ2-1
D gene: TRBD2
CDR3 DNA: TGTGCCAGCAGCTCCGGGACTAGCGGAAACAATGAGCAGTTCTTC
CDR3 protein: CASSSGTSGNNEQFF

clone size: -
V gene: TRBV7-9
J gene: TRBJ2-1
D gene: -
CDR3 DNA: TGTGCCAGCAGCGGTCACATACAGGGGGGGGACTACAATGAGCAGTTCTTC
CDR3 protein: CASSGHIQGGDYNEQFF

clone size: -
V gene: TRBV4-3
J gene: TRBJ1-4
D gene: -
CDR3 DNA: TGCGCCAGCAGCCAAGGCTGGGGCTCCACTGAAAAACTGTTTTTT
CDR3 protein: CASSQGWGSTEKLFF

clone size: -
V gene: TRBV30
J gene: TRBJ1-2
D gene: -
CDR3 DNA: TGTGCCTGGAGTGGAGGGGGCTATGGCTACACCTTC
CDR3 protein: CAWSGGGYGYTF

clone size: once
V gene: TRBV10-3
J gene: TRBJ2-4
D gene: -
CDR3 DNA: TGTGCCATCAGTGTTGCAGGTCCAAAAAACATTCAGTACTTC
CDR3 protein: CAISVAGPKNIQYF

clone size: -
V gene: TRBV6-5
J gene: TRBJ2-5
D gene: -
CDR3 DNA: TGTGCCAGCAGTTACTTTATAAGCGGAGAGACCCAGTACTTC
CDR3 protein: CASSYFISGETQYF

clone size: -
V gene: TRBV7-9
J gene: TRBJ2-1
D gene: TRBD2
CDR3 DNA: TGTGCCAGCAGCGCCCGGACTAGCGGGAGGGGTGTCTCCTACAATGAGCAGTTCTTC
CDR3 protein: CASSARTSGRGVSYNEQFF

clone size: -
V gene: TRBV4-3
J gene: TRBJ2-2
D gene: -
CDR3 DNA: TGCGCCAGCAGCCAGTTACGACCCGGGGAGCTGTTTTTT
CDR3 protein: CASSQLRPGELFF

clone size: -
V gene: TRBV9
J gene: TRBJ2-1
D gene: TRBD2
CDR3 DNA: TGTGCCAGCAGCGGGGAGCGGGGCGACAATGAGCAGTTCTTC
CDR3 protein: CASSGERGDNEQFF

clone size: -
V gene: TRBV7-7
J gene: TRBJ1-5
D gene: TRBD1
CDR3 DNA: TGTGCCAGCAGCTTAAGGGTCCAGGGGGGGTCTCAGCCCCAGCATTTT
CDR3 protein: CASSLRVQGGSQPQHF

clone size: -
V gene: TRBV12-3/TRBV12-4
J gene: TRBJ1-2
D gene: -
CDR3 DNA: TGTGCCAGCAGTCCTGGGTACGGCTATGGCTACACCTTC
CDR3 protein: CASSPGYGYGYTF